These T cell receptor beta chains were read from a single sample in a study of cytomegalovirus exposure and HLA in healthy donors. Using immunoSEQ multiplex PCR, the repertoire was profiled, and TCRdb retains in-frame clones only, with some absent. The sample has about 200,000 clones; approximately 80% are singletons. What was sequenced was PBMCs. The source of these receptors is a woman under 40 in good health and CMV-seronegative. Both conserved end residues are part of each CDR3. Fields, in order: J gene, V gene, CDR3 protein.

j_gene: TRBJ1-5
v_gene: TRBV30
CDR3aa: CAWSLAGGGQPQHF

j_gene: TRBJ1-1
v_gene: TRBV11-1
CDR3aa: CASSSSGAGTEAFF

j_gene: TRBJ2-7
v_gene: TRBV30
CDR3aa: CAWSWRELRYYEQYF

j_gene: TRBJ2-1
v_gene: TRBV5-1
CDR3aa: CASSLASEQFF

j_gene: TRBJ1-1
v_gene: TRBV11-1
CDR3aa: CASSLGQGREAFF

j_gene: TRBJ2-7
v_gene: TRBV28
CDR3aa: CASNKSGRTSYEQYF

j_gene: TRBJ1-5
v_gene: TRBV19
CDR3aa: CASSIGSGPGQPQHF

j_gene: TRBJ2-3
v_gene: TRBV18
CDR3aa: CASSPPVASSTDTQYF

j_gene: TRBJ2-1
v_gene: TRBV4-1
CDR3aa: CASSIASGRRGNEQFF

j_gene: TRBJ1-5
v_gene: TRBV4-1
CDR3aa: CASSQAQGGGDQPQHF

j_gene: TRBJ1-3
v_gene: TRBV27
CDR3aa: CASSLVGTELSTIYF

j_gene: TRBJ2-3
v_gene: TRBV7-2
CDR3aa: CASSLFLAGVDTDTQYF

j_gene: TRBJ2-3
v_gene: TRBV18
CDR3aa: CASSPLAAEDTQYF

j_gene: TRBJ1-1
v_gene: TRBV18
CDR3aa: CASSPQIGGVNTEAFF

j_gene: TRBJ2-7
v_gene: TRBV11-2
CDR3aa: CASSLGTSPKHSPYF

j_gene: TRBJ1-2
v_gene: TRBV2
CDR3aa: CASSDGQGSTPNYGYPF

j_gene: TRBJ2-7
v_gene: TRBV11-3
CDR3aa: CASSLGGSGGYEQYF

j_gene: TRBJ1-2
v_gene: TRBV18
CDR3aa: CASSNPWQGGYTF

j_gene: TRBJ1-1
v_gene: TRBV6-1
CDR3aa: CASSEDHGRDTEAFF

j_gene: TRBJ1-3
v_gene: TRBV7-9
CDR3aa: CASRSGNTIYF

j_gene: TRBJ2-5
v_gene: TRBV18
CDR3aa: CASSPPSGQQETQYF

j_gene: TRBJ2-7
v_gene: TRBV5-4
CDR3aa: CASSLGSPAASDYEQYF

j_gene: TRBJ1-2
v_gene: TRBV6-4
CDR3aa: CASSVSGTGGFGYGYTF

j_gene: TRBJ2-3
v_gene: TRBV7-6
CDR3aa: CASSPGRGGDTQYF

j_gene: TRBJ1-1
v_gene: TRBV11-3
CDR3aa: CASSFTGNTEAFF

j_gene: TRBJ1-1
v_gene: TRBV5-1
CDR3aa: CASSYGVGTEAFF

j_gene: TRBJ2-4
v_gene: TRBV5-1
CDR3aa: CASSLELADGIQYF

j_gene: TRBJ1-2
v_gene: TRBV5-6
CDR3aa: CASSLADRSYGYTF

j_gene: TRBJ2-5
v_gene: TRBV11-2
CDR3aa: CASSTRYKGVQETQYF